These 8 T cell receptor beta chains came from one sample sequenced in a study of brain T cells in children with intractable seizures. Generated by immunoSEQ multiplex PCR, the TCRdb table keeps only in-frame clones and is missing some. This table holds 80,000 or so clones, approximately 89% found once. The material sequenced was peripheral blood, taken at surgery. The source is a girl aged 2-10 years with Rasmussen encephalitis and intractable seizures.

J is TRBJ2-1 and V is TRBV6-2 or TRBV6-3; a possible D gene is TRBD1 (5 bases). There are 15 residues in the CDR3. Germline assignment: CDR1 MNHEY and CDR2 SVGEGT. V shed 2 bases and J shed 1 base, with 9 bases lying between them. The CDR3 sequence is CASSYGAASYNEQFF. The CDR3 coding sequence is TGTGCCAGCAGTTACGGGGCAGCTTCCTACAATGAGCAGTTCTTC.

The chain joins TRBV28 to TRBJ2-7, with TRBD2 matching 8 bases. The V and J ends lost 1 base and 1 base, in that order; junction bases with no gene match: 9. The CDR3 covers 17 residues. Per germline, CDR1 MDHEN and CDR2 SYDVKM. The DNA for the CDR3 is TGTGCCAGCAGTTTATTGTGGGCGAGCGGGGGATCCTACGAGCAGTACTTC. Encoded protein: CASSLLWASGGSYEQYF.

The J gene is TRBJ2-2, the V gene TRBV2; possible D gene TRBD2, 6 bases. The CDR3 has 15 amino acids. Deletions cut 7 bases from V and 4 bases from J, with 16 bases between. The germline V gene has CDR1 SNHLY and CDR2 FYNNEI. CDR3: CASTERRAITGELFF. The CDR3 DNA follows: TGTGCCAGCACCGAGCGGAGGGCCATCACCGGGGAGCTGTTTTTT.

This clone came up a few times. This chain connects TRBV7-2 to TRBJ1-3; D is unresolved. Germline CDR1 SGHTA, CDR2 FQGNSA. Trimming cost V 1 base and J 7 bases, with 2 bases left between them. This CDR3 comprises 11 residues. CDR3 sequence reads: CASSLVNTIYF. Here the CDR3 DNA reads TGTGCCAGCAGCTTAGTTAACACCATATATTTT.

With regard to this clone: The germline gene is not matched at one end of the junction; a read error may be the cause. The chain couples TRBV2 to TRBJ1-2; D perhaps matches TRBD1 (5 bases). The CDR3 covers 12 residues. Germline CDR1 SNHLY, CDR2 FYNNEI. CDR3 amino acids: CASREGEYGYTF. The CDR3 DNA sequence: TGTGCCAGCAGGGAAGGGGAGTATGGCTACACCTTC.

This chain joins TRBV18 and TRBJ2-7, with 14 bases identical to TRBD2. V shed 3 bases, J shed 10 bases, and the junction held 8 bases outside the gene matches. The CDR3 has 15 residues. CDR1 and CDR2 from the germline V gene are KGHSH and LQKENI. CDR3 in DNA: TGTGCCAGCTCACCGAGTGGGACTAGCGGGGGCCTCCAGTACTTC. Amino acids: CASSPSGTSGGLQYF.

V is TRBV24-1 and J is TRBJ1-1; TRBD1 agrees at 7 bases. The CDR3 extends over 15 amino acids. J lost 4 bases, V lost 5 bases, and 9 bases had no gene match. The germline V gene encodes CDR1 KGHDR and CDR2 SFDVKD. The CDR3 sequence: CATSVARGRITEAFF. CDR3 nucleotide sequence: TGTGCCACCAGTGTCGCGAGGGGGCGTATCACTGAAGCTTTCTTT.

CDR3 loop: CASSQGGNEQFF. The CDR3 coding sequence is TGTGCCAGCAGCCAAGGCGGGAATGAGCAGTTCTTC. V gene TRBV4-2 combines with J gene TRBJ2-1, with D possibly being TRBD2 (5 bases). The CDR3 is 12 amino acids. Germline V CDR1 and CDR2: LGHNA, YNFKEQ. The V and J ends lost 1 base and 7 bases respectively, with 5 bases between them.